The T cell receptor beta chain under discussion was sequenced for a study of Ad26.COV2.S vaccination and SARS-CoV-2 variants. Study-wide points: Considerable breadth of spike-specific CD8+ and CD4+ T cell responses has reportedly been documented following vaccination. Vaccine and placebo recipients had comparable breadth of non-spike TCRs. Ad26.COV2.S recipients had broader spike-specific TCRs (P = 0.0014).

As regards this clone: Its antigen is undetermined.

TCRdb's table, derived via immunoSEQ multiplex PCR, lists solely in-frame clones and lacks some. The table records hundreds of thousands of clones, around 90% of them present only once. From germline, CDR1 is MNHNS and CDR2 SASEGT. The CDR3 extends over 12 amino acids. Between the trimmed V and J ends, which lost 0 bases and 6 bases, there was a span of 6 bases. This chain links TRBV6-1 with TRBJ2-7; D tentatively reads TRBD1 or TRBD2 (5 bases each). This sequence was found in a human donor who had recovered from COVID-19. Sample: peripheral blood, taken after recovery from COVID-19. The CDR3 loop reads CASSEARGEQYF. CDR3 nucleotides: TGTGCCAGCAGTGAAGCGAGGGGCGAGCAGTACTTC.